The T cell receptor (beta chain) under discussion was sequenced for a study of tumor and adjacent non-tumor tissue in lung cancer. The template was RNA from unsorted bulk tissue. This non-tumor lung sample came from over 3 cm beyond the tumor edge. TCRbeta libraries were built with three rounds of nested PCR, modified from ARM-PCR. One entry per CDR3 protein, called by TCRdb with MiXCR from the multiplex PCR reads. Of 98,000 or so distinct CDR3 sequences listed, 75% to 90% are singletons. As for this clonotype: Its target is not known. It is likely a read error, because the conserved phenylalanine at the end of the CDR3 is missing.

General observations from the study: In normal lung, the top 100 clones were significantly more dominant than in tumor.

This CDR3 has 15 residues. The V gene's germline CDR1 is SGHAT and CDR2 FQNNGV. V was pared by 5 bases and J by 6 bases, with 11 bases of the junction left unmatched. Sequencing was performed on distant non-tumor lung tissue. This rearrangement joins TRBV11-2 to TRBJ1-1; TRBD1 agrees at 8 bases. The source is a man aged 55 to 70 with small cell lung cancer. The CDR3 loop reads CASSRGQGARAEAFV. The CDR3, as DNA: TGTGCCAGCAGCCGAGGACAGGGAGCCCGAGCTGAAGCTTTCGTT.